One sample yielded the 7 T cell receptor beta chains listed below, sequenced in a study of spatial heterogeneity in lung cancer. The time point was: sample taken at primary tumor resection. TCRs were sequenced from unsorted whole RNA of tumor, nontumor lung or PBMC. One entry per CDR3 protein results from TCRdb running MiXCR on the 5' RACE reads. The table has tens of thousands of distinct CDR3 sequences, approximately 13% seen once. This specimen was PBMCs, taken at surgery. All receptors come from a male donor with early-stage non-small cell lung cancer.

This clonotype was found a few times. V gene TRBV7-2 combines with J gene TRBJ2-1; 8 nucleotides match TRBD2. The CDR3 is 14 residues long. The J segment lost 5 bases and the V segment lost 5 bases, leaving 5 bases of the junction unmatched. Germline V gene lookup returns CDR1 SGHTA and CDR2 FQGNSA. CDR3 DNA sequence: TGTGCCAGCAGCCTCGGACTAGCCCACAATGAGCAGTTCTTC. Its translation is CASSLGLAHNEQFF.

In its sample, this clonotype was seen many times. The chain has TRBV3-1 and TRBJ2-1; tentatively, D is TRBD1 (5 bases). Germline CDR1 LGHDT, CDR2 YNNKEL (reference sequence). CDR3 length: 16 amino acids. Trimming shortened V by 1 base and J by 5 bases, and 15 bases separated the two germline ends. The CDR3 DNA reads TGTGCCAGCAGCCAAGTCGCAGGGCCGCAAGACAATGAGCAGTTCTTC. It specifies CASSQVAGPQDNEQFF.

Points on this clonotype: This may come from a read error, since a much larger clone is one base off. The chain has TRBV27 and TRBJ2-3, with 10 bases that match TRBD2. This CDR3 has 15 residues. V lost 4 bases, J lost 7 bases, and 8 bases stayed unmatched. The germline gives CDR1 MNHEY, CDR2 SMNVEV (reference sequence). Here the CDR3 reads CASSYRGTSANTQYF. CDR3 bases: TGTGCCAGCAGTTATCGAGGGACTAGCGCAAATACGCAGTATTTT.

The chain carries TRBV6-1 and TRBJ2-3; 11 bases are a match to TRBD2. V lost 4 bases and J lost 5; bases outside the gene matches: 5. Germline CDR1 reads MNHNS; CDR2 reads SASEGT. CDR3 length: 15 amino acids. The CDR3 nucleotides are TGTGCCAGCAGTGTCCTAGCGGGGGGACGAGATACGCAGTATTTT. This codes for CASSVLAGGRDTQYF.

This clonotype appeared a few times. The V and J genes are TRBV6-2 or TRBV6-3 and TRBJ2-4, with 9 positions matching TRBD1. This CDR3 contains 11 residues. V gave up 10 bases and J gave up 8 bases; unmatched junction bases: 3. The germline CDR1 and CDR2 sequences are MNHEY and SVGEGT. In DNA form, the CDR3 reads TGTGCCACCAGGGACAGGGACATTCAGTACTTC. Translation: CATRDRDIQYF.

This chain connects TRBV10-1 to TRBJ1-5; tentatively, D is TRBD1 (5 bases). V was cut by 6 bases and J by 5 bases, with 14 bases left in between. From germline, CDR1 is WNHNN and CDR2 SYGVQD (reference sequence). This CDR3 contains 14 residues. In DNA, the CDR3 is TGCGCCAGCAGCCCCGACAGAGCCCATCAGCCCCAGCATTTT. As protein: CASSPDRAHQPQHF.

The CDR3, as DNA: TGTGCCAGCAAACAGAATAATTCACCCCTCCACTTT. Its translation is CASKQNNSPLHF. The V and J genes are TRBV2 and TRBJ1-6; D is unclear. V was cut by 7 bases and J by 5 bases, with 6 bases left in between. CDR1 and CDR2 from the germline V gene are SNHLY and FYNNEI. The CDR3 loop spans 12 amino acids. Variable domain in full (rest from reference TRBV2 and TRBJ1-6): EPEVTQTPSHQVTQMGQEVILRCVPISNHLYFYWYRQILGQKVEFLVSFYNNEISEKSEIFDDQFSVERPDGSNFTLKIRSTKLEDSAMYFCASKQNNSPLHFGNGTRLTVT.